What follows are 14 T cell receptor beta chains derived from one specimen sequenced in a study of T cell repertoires in cytomegalovirus infection. Their antigens are not known. TCRdb recomputed calls from the reads with MiXCR, one row per CDR3 protein. The table includes just over 450,000 distinct CDR3 sequences, about 42% detected once. Sequencing was performed on cultured PBMCs, taken from culture after CMV antigen stimulation. The receptor source for this set is a human donor in good health (CMV status not recorded). Some clones in this sample may be carry-over from other donors' samples.

V usage is TRBV7-2 and J usage is TRBJ2-5; 8 bases are a match to TRBD2. Looked up from germline, CDR1 is SGHTA and CDR2 is FQGNSA. Trimming removed 2 bases from V and 5 bases from J; junction bases left unmatched: 7. The CDR3 has 15 residues. The CDR3 loop reads CASSLFGRGGETQYF. The CDR3 bases are TGTGCCAGCAGCTTATTCGGCCGCGGGGGGGAGACCCAGTACTTC.

A few counts support this clonotype. The chain couples TRBV19 to TRBJ2-2; D remains ambiguous. The CDR3 is made up of 17 amino acids. V lost 5 bases and J 0 bases, leaving 16 bases between the germline ends. Germline V lookup: CDR1 LNHDA, CDR2 SQIVND (reference sequence). DNA of the CDR3: TGTGCCAGTAGTCCAAATCCATGGGGTTCGAACACCGGGGAGCTGTTTTTT. Amino acid sequence: CASSPNPWGSNTGELFF.

This clonotype was found a few times. V is TRBV24-1 and J is TRBJ2-1; 10 bases align to TRBD1. The CDR3 length is 17 residues. Germline V gives CDR1 KGHDR, CDR2 SFDVKD. The trim removed 5 bases at V and 5 bases at J, leaving 11 bases unmatched. CDR3: CATSGAPGQGKNNEQFF. CDR3 DNA sequence: TGTGCCACCAGTGGTGCGCCGGGACAGGGGAAAAACAATGAGCAGTTCTTC.

In this sample, this clonotype turned up a few times. The chain employs TRBV7-9 and TRBJ1-1, with unresolved D. Germline assignment: CDR1 SEHNR and CDR2 FQNEAQ (reference sequence). The V end was cut by 2 bases, the J end by 4 bases, with 11 bases between. The CDR3 is made up of 14 amino acids. CDR3 nucleotide sequence: TGTGCCAGCAGCTTATCCGGTTACGGCACTGAAGCTTTCTTT. Its translation is CASSLSGYGTEAFF.

This clonotype was seen a handful of times. The J gene is TRBJ1-2, the V gene TRBV7-2; 9 nucleotides match TRBD1. The junction had 8 bases not matched to a gene; V was cut back by 4 bases and J by 5 bases. CDR1 SGHTA and CDR2 FQGNSA come from the germline V gene. The CDR3 extends over 15 amino acids. DNA of the CDR3: TGTGCCAGCAGCTCCCAATGGGGGACAGGGTATGGCTACACCTTC. It yields the protein CASSSQWGTGYGYTF.

V usage is TRBV6-1 and J usage is TRBJ2-1; 7 nucleotides line up with TRBD1. J gave up 8 bases and V 6 bases, and 7 bases lay outside the gene matches. This CDR3 has 13 amino acids. The germline V gene encodes CDR1 MNHNS and CDR2 SASEGT. As DNA, the CDR3 is TGTGCCAGCAGCAGGGACAGTGTCGATGAGCAGTTCTTC. Translating it yields CASSRDSVDEQFF.

The V call is TRBV4-1, the J call TRBJ2-7; D not certain. The germline V gene has CDR1 MGHRA and CDR2 YSYEKL. The CDR3 extends over 14 amino acids. V dropped 0 bases and J dropped 3 bases, with 9 bases sitting between them. DNA of the CDR3: TGCGCCAGCAGCCAAGAAGTAGGGAACTACGAGCAGTACTTC. Translated: CASSQEVGNYEQYF.

This sequence joins TRBV29-1 and TRBJ2-2, with 8 bases that match TRBD1. V dropped 6 bases and J dropped 7; count of bases not matched to a gene: 1. Germline V gene lookup returns CDR1 SQVTM and CDR2 ANQGSEA. The CDR3 has 11 amino acids. CDR3 nucleotides: TGCAGCGTACAGGGGGTCGGGGAGCTGTTTTTT. Its translation: CSVQGVGELFF.

This clonotype was observed a few times. The chain couples TRBV19 to TRBJ1-5, with unresolved D. CDR3 length equals 15 residues. Germline V gene data show CDR1 as LNHDA and CDR2 as SQIVND (reference sequence). V lost 11 bases and J lost 2, with 19 bases in between. The CDR3 sequence: CASSSGRMGNQPQHF. The CDR3 DNA reads TGTGCCTCTTCCTCCGGGAGAATGGGCAATCAGCCCCAGCATTTT.

V usage is TRBV3-1 and J usage is TRBJ1-1; perhaps TRBD1 as D (5 bases). This CDR3 has 14 amino acids. CDR1 and CDR2 (germline): LGHDT, YNNKEL (reference sequence). Between the trimmed V and J ends, which lost 3 bases and 4 bases, there was a span of 12 bases. In nucleotides, the CDR3 is TGTGCCAGCAGCCAGCCAGGGCCAGCCACTGAAGCTTTCTTT. It specifies CASSQPGPATEAFF.

This chain uses TRBV7-2 with TRBJ2-1, with D possibly being TRBD2 (6 bases). Germline loops: CDR1 SGHTA, CDR2 FQGNSA. Trimming left V 1 base short and J 7 bases short, with 17 bases between. This CDR3 comprises 16 residues. In DNA form, the CDR3 reads TGTGCCAGCAGCTTAGACCCGGGAGCTGGTTTAAATGAGCAGTTCTTC. Amino acids: CASSLDPGAGLNEQFF.

The chain carries TRBV20-1 and TRBJ2-5; D call uncertain. CDR3 length equals 12 residues. V was pared by 7 bases and J by 0 bases, with 9 bases between. Looked up from germline, CDR1 is DFQATT and CDR2 is SNEGSKA (reference sequence). The CDR3 sequence is CSGVLDQETQYF. CDR3 nucleotides: TGCAGTGGGGTCTTAGACCAAGAGACCCAGTACTTC.

For the CDR3, the DNA is TGTGCCAGCAGTTTAAGGGGGACGGGATCTGAGACCCAGTACTTC. Translating gives CASSLRGTGSETQYF. The V call is TRBV12-3 or TRBV12-4, the J call TRBJ2-5; TRBD1 is a possible D gene (6 bases). This CDR3 comprises 15 residues. The V gene lost 2 bases and the J gene lost 5 bases, with 15 bases spanning the gap.

This clonotype was found many times. V usage is TRBV7-2 and J usage is TRBJ2-5; TRBD2 might be the D (6 bases). The germline V gene has CDR1 SGHTA and CDR2 FQGNSA. This CDR3 has 16 residues. Trimming left V 5 bases short and J 4 bases short, with 20 bases between. The CDR3 DNA reads TGTGCCAGCAGCCCAGTCAGGTCCGCGGGATTAGAGACCCAGTACTTC. Translation: CASSPVRSAGLETQYF.